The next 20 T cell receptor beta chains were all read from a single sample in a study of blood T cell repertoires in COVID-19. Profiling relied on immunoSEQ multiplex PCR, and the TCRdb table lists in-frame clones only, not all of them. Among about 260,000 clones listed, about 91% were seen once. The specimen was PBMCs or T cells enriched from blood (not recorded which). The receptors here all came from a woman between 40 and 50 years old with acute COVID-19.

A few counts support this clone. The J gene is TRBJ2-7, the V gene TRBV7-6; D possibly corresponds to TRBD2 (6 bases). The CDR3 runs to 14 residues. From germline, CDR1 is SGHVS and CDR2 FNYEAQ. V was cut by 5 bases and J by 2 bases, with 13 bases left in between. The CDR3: CASSVGTFTYEQYF. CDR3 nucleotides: TGTGCCAGCAGCGTCGGGACTTTCACCTACGAGCAGTACTTC.

CDR3 bases: TGTGCCAGCAGCTATAGGGCGGGAAACTACAATGAGCAGTTCTTC. Translation gives CASSYRAGNYNEQFF. The rearrangement links TRBV7-9 to TRBJ2-1, with a tentative D call TRBD2 (6 bases). Trimming removed 4 bases at V and 3 bases at J, with 13 bases between. The V gene's germline CDR1 is SEHNR and CDR2 FQNEAQ (reference sequence). The CDR3 length is 15 residues.

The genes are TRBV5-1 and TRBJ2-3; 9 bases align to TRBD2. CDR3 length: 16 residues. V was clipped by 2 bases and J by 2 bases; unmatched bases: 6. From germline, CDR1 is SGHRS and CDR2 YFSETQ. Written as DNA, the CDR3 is TGCGCCAGCAGCTTTTTGCTAGCGGGACTCACAGATACGCAGTATTTT. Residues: CASSFLLAGLTDTQYF.

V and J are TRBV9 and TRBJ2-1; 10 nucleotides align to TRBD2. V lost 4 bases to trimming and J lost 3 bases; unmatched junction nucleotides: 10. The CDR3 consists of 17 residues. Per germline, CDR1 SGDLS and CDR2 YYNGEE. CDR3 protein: CASSSRTSGGIYNEQFF. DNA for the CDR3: TGTGCCAGCAGCTCGAGGACTAGCGGAGGTATCTACAATGAGCAGTTCTTC.

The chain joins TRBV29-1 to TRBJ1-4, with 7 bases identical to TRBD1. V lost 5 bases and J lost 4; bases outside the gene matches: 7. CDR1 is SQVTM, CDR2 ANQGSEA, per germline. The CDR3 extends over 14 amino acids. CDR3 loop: CSVFRTGDNEKLFF. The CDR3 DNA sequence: TGCAGCGTTTTTCGGACAGGAGATAATGAAAAACTGTTTTTT.

The CDR3 sequence: CASRYGEYGYTF. CDR3 bases: TGTGCCAGCAGATATGGGGAGTATGGCTACACCTTC. V gene TRBV5-4 combines with J gene TRBJ1-2; D is ambiguous. CDR1 is SGHNT and CDR2 is YYREEE in the germline V gene (reference sequence). This CDR3 has 12 residues. Trimming took 5 bases from V and 5 from J, leaving 10 bases between them.

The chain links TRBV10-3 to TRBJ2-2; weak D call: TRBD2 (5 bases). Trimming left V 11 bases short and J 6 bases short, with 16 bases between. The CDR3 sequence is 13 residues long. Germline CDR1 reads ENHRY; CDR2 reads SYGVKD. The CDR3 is CAASPGVSGELFF. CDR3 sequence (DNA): TGTGCCGCCTCCCCCGGGGTCTCCGGGGAGCTGTTTTTT.

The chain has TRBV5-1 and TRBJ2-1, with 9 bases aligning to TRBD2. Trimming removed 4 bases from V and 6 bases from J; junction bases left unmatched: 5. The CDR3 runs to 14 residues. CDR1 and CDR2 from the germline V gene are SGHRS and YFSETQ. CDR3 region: CASSALAGSNEQFF. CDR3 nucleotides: TGCGCCAGCAGCGCCCTAGCGGGGTCCAATGAGCAGTTCTTC. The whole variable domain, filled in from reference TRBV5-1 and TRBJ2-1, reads KAGVTQTPRYLIKTRGQQVTLSCSPISGHRSVSWYQQTPGQGLQFLFEYFSETQRNKGNFPGRFSGRQFSNSRSEMNVSTLELGDSALYLCASSALAGSNEQFFGPGTRLTVL.

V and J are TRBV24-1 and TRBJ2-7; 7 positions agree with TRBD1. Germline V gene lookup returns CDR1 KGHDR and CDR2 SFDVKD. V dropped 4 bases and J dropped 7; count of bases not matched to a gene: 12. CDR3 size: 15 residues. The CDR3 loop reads CATSDAGTDYIEQYF. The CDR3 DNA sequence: TGTGCCACCAGTGACGCCGGGACAGACTACATAGAGCAGTACTTC.

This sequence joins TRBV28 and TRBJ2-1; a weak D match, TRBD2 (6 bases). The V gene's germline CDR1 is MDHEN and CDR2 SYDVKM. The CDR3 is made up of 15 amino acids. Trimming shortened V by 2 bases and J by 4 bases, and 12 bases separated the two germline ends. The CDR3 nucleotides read TGTGCCAGCAGTTTAAGTCTAGCGTCGTACAATGAGCAGTTCTTC. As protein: CASSLSLASYNEQFF. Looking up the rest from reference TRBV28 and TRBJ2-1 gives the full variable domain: DVKVTQSSRYLVKRTGEKVFLECVQDMDHENMFWYRQDPGLGLRLIYFSYDVKMKEKGDIPEGYSVSREKKERFSLILESASTNQTSMYLCASSLSLASYNEQFFGPGTRLTVL.

CDR3 sequence (DNA): TGTGCCAGCAGCTCACTATCGGGAGAATCTCCCCATGAGCAGTTCTTC. Translation gives CASSSLSGESPHEQFF. V and J are TRBV7-6 and TRBJ2-1; D may be TRBD2 (6 bases). CDR1 is SGHVS, CDR2 FNYEAQ, per germline. CDR3 length: 16 residues. With 4 bases removed from V and 8 bases from J, the gap between germline ends came to 21 bases.

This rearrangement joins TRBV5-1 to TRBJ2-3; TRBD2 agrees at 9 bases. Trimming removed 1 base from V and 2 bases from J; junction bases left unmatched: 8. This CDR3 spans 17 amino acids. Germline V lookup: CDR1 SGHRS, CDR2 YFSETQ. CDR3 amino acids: CASSLLASGKNTDTQYF. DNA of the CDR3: TGCGCCAGCAGCTTGTTGGCTAGCGGGAAAAACACAGATACGCAGTATTTT. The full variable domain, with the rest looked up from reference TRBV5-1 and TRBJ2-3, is KAGVTQTPRYLIKTRGQQVTLSCSPISGHRSVSWYQQTPGQGLQFLFEYFSETQRNKGNFPGRFSGRQFSNSRSEMNVSTLELGDSALYLCASSLLASGKNTDTQYFGPGTRLTVL.

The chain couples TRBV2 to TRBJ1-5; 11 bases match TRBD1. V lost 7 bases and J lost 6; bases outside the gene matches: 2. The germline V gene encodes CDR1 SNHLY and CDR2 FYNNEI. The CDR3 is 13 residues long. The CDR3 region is CASKGQGVQPQHF. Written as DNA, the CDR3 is TGTGCCAGCAAGGGACAGGGGGTTCAGCCCCAGCATTTT.

The CDR3 DNA reads TGTGCCATCAGTGAGGGAGCGGGAGAGCCAACAGATACGCAGTATTTT. Translating gives CAISEGAGEPTDTQYF. This chain links TRBV10-3 with TRBJ2-3; 8 bases agree with TRBD2. V shed 2 bases and J 3 bases; nucleotides not matched to a gene: 7. Germline-derived CDR1 and CDR2 are ENHRY and SYGVKD. CDR3 length: 16 residues.

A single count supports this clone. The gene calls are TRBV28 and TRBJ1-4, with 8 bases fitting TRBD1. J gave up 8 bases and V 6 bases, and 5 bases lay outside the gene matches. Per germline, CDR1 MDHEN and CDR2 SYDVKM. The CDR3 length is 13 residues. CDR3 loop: CASRYRDREKLFF. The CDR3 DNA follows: TGTGCCAGCAGATACCGGGACAGGGAAAAACTGTTTTTT.

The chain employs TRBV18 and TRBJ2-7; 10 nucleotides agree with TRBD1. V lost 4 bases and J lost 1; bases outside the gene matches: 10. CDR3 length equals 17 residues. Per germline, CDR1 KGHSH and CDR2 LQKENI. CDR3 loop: CASSRGIDRGRSYEQYV. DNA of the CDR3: TGTGCCAGCTCACGGGGGATAGACAGGGGGCGATCCTACGAGCAGTACGTC.

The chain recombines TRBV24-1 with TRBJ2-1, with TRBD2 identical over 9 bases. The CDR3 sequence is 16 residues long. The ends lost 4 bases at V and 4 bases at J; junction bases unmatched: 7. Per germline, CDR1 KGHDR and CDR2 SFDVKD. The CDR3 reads CATSDHSGRKYNEQFF. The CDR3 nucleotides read TGTGCCACCAGTGACCATAGCGGGAGAAAGTACAATGAGCAGTTCTTC.

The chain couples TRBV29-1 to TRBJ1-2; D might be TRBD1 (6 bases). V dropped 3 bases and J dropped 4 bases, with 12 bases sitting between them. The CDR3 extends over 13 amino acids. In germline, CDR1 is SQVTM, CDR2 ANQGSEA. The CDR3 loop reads CSVDSGGGYGYTF. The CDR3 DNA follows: TGCAGCGTTGATTCGGGGGGCGGCTATGGCTACACCTTC.

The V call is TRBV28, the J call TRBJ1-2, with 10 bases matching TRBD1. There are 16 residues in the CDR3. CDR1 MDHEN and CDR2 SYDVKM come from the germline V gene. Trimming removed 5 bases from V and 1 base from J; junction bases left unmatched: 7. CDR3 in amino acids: CASSAPGTGVNYGYTF. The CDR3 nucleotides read TGTGCCAGCAGTGCCCCCGGGACAGGGGTTAACTATGGCTACACCTTC.

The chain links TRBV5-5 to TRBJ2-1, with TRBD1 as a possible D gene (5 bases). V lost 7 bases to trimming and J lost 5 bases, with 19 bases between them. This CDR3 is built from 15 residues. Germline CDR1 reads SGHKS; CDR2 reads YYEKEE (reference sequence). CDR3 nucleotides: TGTGCCAGCGCCCTAGGGGCTCTTGGAGACAATGAGCAGTTCTTC. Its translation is CASALGALGDNEQFF.